This T cell receptor (beta chain) is drawn from a study of cytomegalovirus exposure and HLA in healthy donors. Findings and caveats of the study: There were some public TCRs occurring in many donors, but most TCR sequences were rare. A later analysis linked 15,000 to 20,000 TCR beta sequences to HLA alleles at 0.05 false discovery rate. Looking again later, the authors saw that most CMV-associated TCR beta chains seemed HLA-restricted.

It was with 60 Vbeta and 13 Jbeta primers that the PCR ran. Profiling relied on immunoSEQ multiplex PCR, and the TCRdb table lists in-frame clones only, not all of them. The sample lists 100,000 to 120,000 clones, about 64% seen once, with roughly 8.7% in the top ten. V was shortened by 5 bases and J by 3 bases, with 11 bases between the two germline ends. Per the germline V gene, CDR1 is MDHEN and CDR2 is SYDVKM. The CDR3 spans 13 residues. Comments on this clone: Its specificity is not known.

Donors were ostensibly healthy at sampling, although undocumented immune exposures were probable. V and J are TRBV28 and TRBJ2-7, with unresolved D. This TCR was recovered from a man aged 18-30 years in good health and CMV-seropositive. The sequencing input was PBMCs. The CDR3 is CASSEAPVYEQYF. For the CDR3, the DNA is TGTGCCAGCAGTGAGGCCCCGGTCTACGAGCAGTACTTC. Filled out from reference TRBV28 and TRBJ2-7, the complete variable domain reads DVKVTQSSRYLVKRTGEKVFLECVQDMDHENMFWYRQDPGLGLRLIYFSYDVKMKEKGDIPEGYSVSREKKERFSLILESASTNQTSMYLCASSEAPVYEQYFGPGTRLTVT.